This T cell receptor beta chain was captured in a study of T cell repertoires in cytomegalovirus infection. TCRdb reanalysed the reads using MiXCR and keeps one entry per CDR3 protein. The data hold some 940,000 distinct CDR3 sequences, with under 40% observed a single time. V dropped 6 bases and J dropped 7 bases, with 13 bases sitting between them. CDR3 size: 12 residues. The V gene's germline CDR1 is MNHEY and CDR2 SMNVEV (reference sequence). Notes on this clonotype: Antigen: not known.

The J gene is TRBJ2-7, the V gene TRBV27; D possibly matches TRBD1 or TRBD2 (6 bases each). Sample: cultured CD8+ T cells from PBMCs, taken from culture after CMV antigen stimulation. This sequence was found in a human donor in good health (CMV status not recorded). Some clones in this sample may be carry-over from other donors' samples. The CDR3 sequence is CASRRDMGEQYF. The CDR3 bases are TGTGCCAGCAGGCGGGACATGGGGGAGCAGTACTTC.